These 11 T cell receptor beta chains were sequenced from one sample in a study of cytomegalovirus exposure and HLA in healthy donors. The primer mix had 60 Vbeta and 13 Jbeta primers. The protocol was immunoSEQ multiplex PCR, while the TCRdb copy is restricted to in-frame clones and leaves out a portion. The repertoire includes 100,000 to 150,000 clones, roughly three fifths of them detected once, and around 2.5% sits in the top ten. The sequencing input was PBMCs. The receptor set was obtained from a middle-aged woman in good health and CMV-seronegative.

This chain links TRBV28 with TRBJ1-2, with D possibly matching TRBD1 (5 bases). Germline CDR1 is MDHEN and CDR2 is SYDVKM. The V gene lost 5 bases and the J gene lost 3 bases, with 13 bases spanning the gap. CDR3 length equals 14 residues. The CDR3 DNA reads TGTGCCAGCAGTACCTGGGGGGGGGACTATGGCTACACCTTC. This encodes CASSTWGGDYGYTF.

Only a few counts were recorded for this clone. V is TRBV10-3 and J is TRBJ2-3; D is possibly TRBD2 (7 bases). V lost 5 bases to trimming and J lost 1 base, with 19 bases between them. The CDR3 is made up of 17 amino acids. Germline V gene data show CDR1 as ENHRY and CDR2 as SYGVKD. The CDR3 DNA follows: TGTGCCATCAGTCAGACGGGGGGCCGGTCACGCACAGATACGCAGTATTTT. It encodes CAISQTGGRSRTDTQYF.

This chain uses TRBV7-2 with TRBJ1-3; D is unclear. The CDR3 has 15 amino acids. In germline, CDR1 is SGHTA, CDR2 FQGNSA. V lost 4 bases, J lost 3 bases, and 13 bases lay in between. CDR3 loop: CASSYQRRRGNTIYF. The CDR3 bases are TGTGCCAGCAGCTACCAGCGACGCCGTGGAAACACCATATATTTT.

The chain employs TRBV5-1 and TRBJ2-7, with a tentative D call TRBD1 (5 bases). Germline CDR1 and CDR2: SGHRS and YFSETQ. The V gene lost 0 bases and the J gene lost 3 bases, with 22 bases spanning the gap. This CDR3 region has 18 residues. The DNA of the CDR3 is TGCGCCAGCAGCTTGGCCACGATCGGGCGCCAGGGCAACTACGAGCAGTACTTC. Protein product: CASSLATIGRQGNYEQYF.

V and J are TRBV7-2 and TRBJ2-2; D is unresolved. V was cut by 2 bases and J by 6 bases, with 13 bases left in between. This CDR3 has 15 amino acids. Germline loops: CDR1 SGHTA, CDR2 FQGNSA. This CDR3 is CASSLSSAKSGELFF. The CDR3 DNA reads as TGTGCCAGCAGCTTATCATCAGCGAAGTCCGGGGAGCTGTTTTTT.

This chain uses TRBV5-4 with TRBJ1-6; 7 bases align to TRBD1. The CDR3 is 16 amino acids. Trimming removed 2 bases from V and 6 bases from J; junction bases left unmatched: 8. The germline V gene has CDR1 SGHNT and CDR2 YYREEE (reference sequence). The CDR3 protein is CASSFFLGTVNSPLHF. CDR3 DNA: TGTGCCAGCAGCTTTTTCCTCGGGACAGTTAATTCACCCCTCCACTTT.

The V and J genes are TRBV5-1 and TRBJ2-5; D might be TRBD1 (7 bases). V lost 0 bases, J lost 6 bases, and 12 bases lay in between. Germline loops: CDR1 SGHRS, CDR2 YFSETQ. The CDR3 extends over 14 amino acids. As DNA, the CDR3 is TGCGCCAGCAGCTTGGAGGAGGGGGCGAAGACCCAGTACTTC. Its protein product is CASSLEEGAKTQYF. Full variable domain (rest looked up from reference TRBV5-1 and TRBJ2-5): KAGVTQTPRYLIKTRGQQVTLSCSPISGHRSVSWYQQTPGQGLQFLFEYFSETQRNKGNFPGRFSGRQFSNSRSEMNVSTLELGDSALYLCASSLEEGAKTQYFGPGTRLLVL.

The chain is built from TRBV27 and TRBJ1-5; no definite D call. The V end lost 5 bases, the J end lost 3 bases, and 11 bases lay between the germline ends. Germline V lookup: CDR1 MNHEY, CDR2 SMNVEV (reference sequence). This CDR3 comprises 14 residues. The CDR3 DNA sequence: TGTGCCAGCAGTCCTCCAGGTACCAATCAGCCCCAGCATTTT. As protein: CASSPPGTNQPQHF.

The DNA of the CDR3 is TGTGCCAGCAGCCCGGGACAGGGTGGAGGCTACACCTTC. This encodes CASSPGQGGGYTF. This chain connects TRBV7-3 to TRBJ1-2; 9 bases are shared with TRBD1. This CDR3 has 13 amino acids. Trimming took 5 bases from V and 8 from J; bases not matched to a gene: 6. Germline values: CDR1 SGHTA, CDR2 FQGTGA.

This chain joins TRBV19 and TRBJ1-1, with D uncertain. This CDR3 is 13 amino acids long. V lost 4 bases and J 1 base, leaving 7 bases between the germline ends. Germline CDR1 is LNHDA and CDR2 is SQIVND (reference sequence). The CDR3 here is CASSTGGNTEAFF. In DNA, the CDR3 is TGTGCCAGTAGTACTGGAGGGAACACTGAAGCTTTCTTT.

This chain links TRBV29-1 with TRBJ1-2; 8 bases map to TRBD1. This CDR3 spans 13 amino acids. V dropped 6 bases and J dropped 7; count of bases not matched to a gene: 10. CDR1 SQVTM and CDR2 ANQGSEA come from the germline V gene. The CDR3 DNA follows: TGCAGCGTCGAAAGGGACAGGTCTCGTGGCTACACCTTC. Amino acid sequence: CSVERDRSRGYTF.